These 30 T cell receptor beta chains were all obtained from the same sample, sequenced in a study of shared T cell receptors in the human thymus. The protocol was immunoSEQ multiplex PCR, while the TCRdb copy is restricted to in-frame clones and leaves out a portion. The data hold 600,000 to 900,000 clones, with 75% to 90% observed a single time. The same specimen was also included in a second study, on human thymus T cells.

The source material was thymocytes. Receptor source: a girl less than two years old with a congenital heart defect.

V and J are TRBV6-5 and TRBJ2-1; 7 bases match TRBD1. The germline V gene encodes CDR1 MNHEY and CDR2 SVGAGI. V lost 6 bases to trimming and J lost 5 bases; unmatched junction nucleotides: 10. The CDR3 consists of 15 residues. CDR3 sequence reads: CASSRRDRVNNEQFF. As DNA, the CDR3 is TGTGCCAGCAGCCGCCGGGACAGAGTAAACAATGAGCAGTTCTTC.

The rearrangement joins TRBV27 to TRBJ1-1; tentatively, D is TRBD1 (5 bases). Trimming shortened V by 7 bases and J by 1 base, and 10 bases separated the two germline ends. The CDR3 has 13 residues. Germline V CDR1 and CDR2: MNHEY, SMNVEV (reference sequence). CDR3 nucleotides: TGTGCCAGCAAGGGGATCTCGAACACTGAAGCTTTCTTT. Protein product: CASKGISNTEAFF.

The rearrangement links TRBV2 to TRBJ1-2, with a possible D match to TRBD1 (6 bases). Germline V gives CDR1 SNHLY, CDR2 FYNNEI. The CDR3 consists of 16 residues. V was cut by 1 base and J by 1 base, with 13 bases left in between. The CDR3 DNA follows: TGTGCCAGCAGTGAAGGACGGGACACTTTTAACTATGGCTACACCTTC. This codes for CASSEGRDTFNYGYTF.

The V and J genes are TRBV30 and TRBJ1-6; unclear D gene. V gave up 1 base and J gave up 5 bases, with 15 bases separating them. CDR1 GTSNPN and CDR2 SVGIG come from the germline V gene (reference sequence). The CDR3 sequence is 16 residues long. This chain's CDR3 is CAWSAALTVNNSPLHF. CDR3 sequence (DNA): TGTGCCTGGAGTGCGGCATTAACAGTCAATAATTCACCCCTCCACTTT. Full variable domain (rest looked up from reference TRBV30 and TRBJ1-6): SQTIHQWPATLVQPVGSPLSLECTVEGTSNPNLYWYRQAAGRGLQLLFYSVGIGQISSEVPQNLSASRPQDRQFILSSKKLLLSDSGFYLCAWSAALTVNNSPLHFGNGTRLTVT.

This clone was picked up a small number of times. The chain's CDR3 is CASSETGGVKKYF. CDR3 coding DNA: TGTGCCAGCAGTGAGACAGGCGGTGTTAAGAAGTACTTC. J is TRBJ2-7 and V is TRBV2; a weak D match, TRBD1 (6 bases). CDR3 length: 13 residues. Deletions cut 3 bases from V and 11 bases from J, with 17 bases between. The germline V gene encodes CDR1 SNHLY and CDR2 FYNNEI.

CDR3 residues: CASSLGPSSSYEQYF. For the CDR3, the DNA is TGTGCCAGCAGTTTAGGTCCCTCTAGCTCCTACGAGCAGTACTTC. V usage is TRBV27 and J usage is TRBJ2-7; D remains ambiguous. The V gene lost 2 bases and the J gene lost 0 bases, with 11 bases spanning the gap. The germline V gene has CDR1 MNHEY and CDR2 SMNVEV (reference sequence). This CDR3 spans 15 amino acids.

The chain uses TRBV5-4 and TRBJ1-1; 7 bases are shared with TRBD1. The CDR3 covers 14 residues. After removal of 6 bases from V and 3 bases from J, the junction contained 8 bases not matched to a gene. Germline lookup yields CDR1 SGHNT and CDR2 YYREEE (reference sequence). CDR3 loop: CASTTGVLDTEAFF. The CDR3, as DNA: TGTGCCAGCACCACAGGGGTTTTGGACACTGAAGCTTTCTTT.

The rearrangement joins TRBV15 to TRBJ2-5; TRBD1 aligns across 7 bases. The V segment lost 3 bases and the J segment 5 bases; nucleotides outside the gene matches: 9. Germline V gene lookup returns CDR1 LNHNV and CDR2 YYDKDF (reference sequence). The CDR3 sequence is 15 residues long. The CDR3 DNA reads as TGTGCCACCAGCAGGACAGGGCGCCCTTGGGAGACCCAGTACTTC. It yields the protein CATSRTGRPWETQYF.

This clone was counted a single time. The chain carries TRBV18 and TRBJ1-5; D uncertain. Trimming left V 2 bases short and J 4 bases short, with 15 bases between. The CDR3 covers 16 residues. Per the germline V gene, CDR1 is KGHSH and CDR2 is LQKENI. The CDR3 nucleotides are TGTGCCAGCTCACCAGGAACGAGGGTTCCAAATCAGCCCCAGCATTTT. It is translated as CASSPGTRVPNQPQHF.

The chain has TRBV27 and TRBJ1-1; a weak D match, TRBD1 (6 bases). CDR1 and CDR2 from the germline V gene are MNHEY and SMNVEV (reference sequence). V lost 5 bases, J lost 2 bases, and 18 bases lay in between. The CDR3 loop spans 16 amino acids. CDR3 residues: CASSRDNPQDNTEAFF. CDR3 DNA: TGTGCCAGCAGTCGGGACAACCCCCAGGATAACACTGAAGCTTTCTTT.

The V and J genes are TRBV12-5 and TRBJ2-7; a weak D match, TRBD1 (5 bases). V was pared by 2 bases and J by 3 bases, with 14 bases between. The CDR3 has 15 residues. Germline assignment: CDR1 LGHNT and CDR2 FRNRAP. CDR3 in DNA: TGTGCTAGTGGTTTGTCACAGGACCGGAACTACGAGCAGTACTTC. Its protein product is CASGLSQDRNYEQYF.

The chain couples TRBV10-3 to TRBJ1-2; tentatively, D is TRBD1 (6 bases). The CDR3 covers 12 residues. The germline V gene has CDR1 ENHRY and CDR2 SYGVKD. V lost 3 bases and J lost 8, with 10 bases in between. The CDR3 DNA reads as TGTGCCATCAGTGAATCAGGGGACGGCTACACCTTC. Protein: CAISESGDGYTF.

The chain couples TRBV19 to TRBJ1-1; D might be TRBD1 (5 bases). The V and J ends lost 5 bases and 3 bases respectively, with 22 bases between them. The CDR3 sequence is 17 residues long. The germline gives CDR1 LNHDA, CDR2 SQIVND (reference sequence). The CDR3 DNA reads as TGTGCCAGTAGTTCCCCCTTCGGTTCAGGGAAAGACACTGAAGCTTTCTTT. Translating gives CASSSPFGSGKDTEAFF.

The chain uses TRBV2 and TRBJ2-7, with 7 bases matching TRBD1. The CDR3 runs 19 residues. Per germline, CDR1 SNHLY and CDR2 FYNNEI. Losses at the gene ends were 6 bases for V and 6 bases for J; bases not matched to a gene: 26. DNA of the CDR3: TGTGCCAGCAGCGCCCCCCTGGACAGGCCGGTCACTCCTCCCCTCGAGCAGTACTTC. Translating gives CASSAPLDRPVTPPLEQYF.

V is TRBV14 and J is TRBJ2-1; 11 bases map to TRBD2. The germline gives CDR1 SGHDN, CDR2 FVKESK. J lost 6 bases, V lost 0 bases, and 7 bases had no gene match. The CDR3 loop spans 17 amino acids. The CDR3 DNA is TGTGCCAGCAGCCAAGAAACTAGCGGGGGAGTTGGCAATGAGCAGTTCTTC. Its translation: CASSQETSGGVGNEQFF.

This clone was seen just once. This chain uses TRBV27 with TRBJ2-6; perhaps TRBD2 as D (5 bases). Germline CDR1 is MNHEY and CDR2 is SMNVEV (reference sequence). The CDR3 consists of 15 residues. Between the trimmed V and J ends, which lost 6 bases and 0 bases, there was a span of 9 bases. The CDR3 reads CASRDGDSGANVLTF. As DNA, the CDR3 is TGTGCCAGCAGGGACGGGGACTCTGGGGCCAACGTCCTGACTTTC.

The V gene is TRBV14, the J gene TRBJ1-4; TRBD1 might be the D (6 bases). CDR1 and CDR2 (germline): SGHDN, FVKESK. This CDR3 contains 19 residues. V gave up 2 bases and J gave up 0 bases, with 19 bases separating them. The CDR3 sequence: CASSQRGSTGITTNEKLFF. The CDR3 DNA is TGTGCCAGCAGCCAAAGGGGGTCGACAGGAATTACAACTAATGAAAAACTGTTTTTT.

The V gene is TRBV7-2, the J gene TRBJ2-7; the match to TRBD1 covers 9 bases. CDR3 length equals 15 residues. V gave up 5 bases and J gave up 0 bases; unmatched junction bases: 5. Per germline, CDR1 SGHTA and CDR2 FQGNSA. CDR3 coding DNA: TGTGCCAGCAGCCTCGGGACAGGGAGCTCCTACGAGCAGTACTTC. This codes for CASSLGTGSSYEQYF.

The DNA of the CDR3 is TGTGCCAGTAGTATGAGCCTTCAGAGGGACACTGAAGCTTTCTTT. Translating gives CASSMSLQRDTEAFF. The chain recombines TRBV19 with TRBJ1-1, with D hard to call. Deletions cut 3 bases from V and 3 bases from J, with 14 bases between. The CDR3 spans 15 residues. Germline CDR1 is LNHDA and CDR2 is SQIVND (reference sequence).

The V call is TRBV4-2, the J call TRBJ2-1; D gene unclear. V dropped 1 base and J dropped 5 bases, with 9 bases sitting between them. The CDR3 sequence is 14 residues long. Germline CDR1 reads LGHNA; CDR2 reads YNFKEQ. The CDR3 spells CASSQAPQNNEQFF. CDR3 sequence (DNA): TGTGCCAGCAGCCAAGCTCCACAAAACAATGAGCAGTTCTTC.

The chain links TRBV19 to TRBJ1-2, with TRBD1 identical over 7 bases. J gave up 10 bases and V 5 bases, and 16 bases lay outside the gene matches. The CDR3 sequence is 15 residues long. The germline CDR1 and CDR2 sequences are LNHDA and SQIVND (reference sequence). CDR3: CASSSYRGRVQFYTF. The CDR3 DNA reads TGTGCCAGTAGTTCGTACAGGGGCCGCGTCCAATTCTACACCTTC.

The chain links TRBV10-3 to TRBJ2-7; D gene unclear. Trimming shortened V by 4 bases and J by 3 bases, and 10 bases separated the two germline ends. Germline V gives CDR1 ENHRY, CDR2 SYGVKD. The CDR3 runs to 13 residues. The CDR3 bases are TGTGCCATCAGTGGTCGCCAGAACTACGAGCAGTACTTC. Amino acids: CAISGRQNYEQYF.

The chain couples TRBV28 to TRBJ1-1, with 8 bases matching TRBD1. The CDR3 extends over 16 amino acids. J lost 7 bases, V lost 3 bases, and 13 bases had no gene match. Per germline, CDR1 MDHEN and CDR2 SYDVKM. For the CDR3, the DNA is TGTGCCAGCAGTTTTGAAGCAGGGGGCAGGGAAGGTGAAGCTTTCTTT. Translated, it gives CASSFEAGGREGEAFF.

The genes are TRBV2 and TRBJ1-2, with a tentative D call TRBD1 (5 bases). V was cut by 2 bases and J by 2 bases, with 6 bases left in between. Germline CDR1 reads SNHLY; CDR2 reads FYNNEI. The CDR3 contains 13 residues. CDR3 sequence: CASSEYRNYGYTF. CDR3 DNA sequence: TGTGCCAGCAGTGAATACAGGAACTATGGCTACACCTTC.

The chain joins TRBV9 to TRBJ2-2; 8 bases are a match to TRBD1. V was pared by 4 bases and J by 2 bases, with 7 bases of the junction left unmatched. The CDR3 spans 16 residues. In germline, CDR1 is SGDLS, CDR2 YYNGEE. CDR3 bases: TGTGCCAGCAGCATACACAGGGGGACCAACACCGGGGAGCTGTTTTTT. This gives the protein CASSIHRGTNTGELFF.

This clone has just one count. The chain employs TRBV7-6 and TRBJ2-2; 9 bases fit TRBD1. Germline assignment: CDR1 SGHVS and CDR2 FNYEAQ. V trimming: 5 bases; J trimming: 2 bases; junction bases outside the gene matches: 12. CDR3 length equals 18 residues. The CDR3 DNA reads TGTGCCAGCAGCCCCGTCTGGGGACAGGGACATAACACCGGGGAGCTGTTTTTT. It is translated as CASSPVWGQGHNTGELFF.

The rearrangement uses TRBV14 and TRBJ2-3, with D unresolved. CDR1 is SGHDN, CDR2 FVKESK, per germline. V lost 1 base and J 9 bases, leaving 17 bases between the germline ends. The CDR3 sequence is 15 residues long. The CDR3 reads CASSQGSTRSLTQYF. In DNA, the CDR3 is TGTGCCAGCAGCCAAGGGAGTACTCGGTCCTTGACGCAGTATTTT.

The chain has TRBV5-6 and TRBJ1-2; D is perhaps TRBD1 (5 bases). The CDR3 runs 14 residues. With 0 bases removed from V and 5 bases from J, the gap between germline ends came to 11 bases. In germline, CDR1 is SGHDT, CDR2 YYEEEE. The CDR3 bases are TGTGCCAGCAGCTTGGCAGGGTTGGGGTATGGCTACACCTTC. Translating it yields CASSLAGLGYGYTF.

This clone was counted once. The chain couples TRBV6-1 to TRBJ1-1, with TRBD1 matching 8 bases. The CDR3 totals 15 residues. Germline V gene lookup returns CDR1 MNHNS and CDR2 SASEGT. V gave up 4 bases and J gave up 2 bases; unmatched junction bases: 6. CDR3 protein: CASSVPGQVNTEAFF. The CDR3 region has the DNA TGTGCCAGCAGTGTACCGGGACAGGTAAACACTGAAGCTTTCTTT.

The V and J genes are TRBV6-5 and TRBJ2-7; 8 bases fit TRBD2. The CDR3 extends over 16 amino acids. Germline V gene lookup returns CDR1 MNHEY and CDR2 SVGAGI. V was clipped by 2 bases and J by 7 bases; unmatched bases: 13. The CDR3 reads CASSYLRGGRVREQYF. As DNA, the CDR3 is TGTGCCAGCAGTTACCTACGGGGGGGGCGGGTGAGAGAGCAGTACTTC.